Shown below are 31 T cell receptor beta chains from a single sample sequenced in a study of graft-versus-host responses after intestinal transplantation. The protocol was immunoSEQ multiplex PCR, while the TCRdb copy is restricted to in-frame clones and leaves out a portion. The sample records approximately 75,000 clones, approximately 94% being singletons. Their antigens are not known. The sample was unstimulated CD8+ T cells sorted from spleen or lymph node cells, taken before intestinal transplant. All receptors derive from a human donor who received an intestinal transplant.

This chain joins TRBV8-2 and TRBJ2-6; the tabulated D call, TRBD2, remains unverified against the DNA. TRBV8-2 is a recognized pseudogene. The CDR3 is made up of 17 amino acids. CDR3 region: CGKRGRITQRRANVLTF. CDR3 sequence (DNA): TGTGGCAAACGGGGAAGGATAACACAAAGGCGGGCCAACGTCCTGACTTTC.

CDR3 sequence reads: CASSESLTGGSYNEQFF. In DNA, the CDR3 is TGTGCCAGTTCCGAGTCCCTAACAGGGGGATCCTACAATGAGCAGTTCTTC. The genes are TRBV9 and TRBJ2-1; 8 positions agree with TRBD1. The CDR3 runs 17 residues. In germline, CDR1 is SGDLS, CDR2 YYNGEE. The trim removed 8 bases at V and 1 base at J, leaving 14 bases unmatched.

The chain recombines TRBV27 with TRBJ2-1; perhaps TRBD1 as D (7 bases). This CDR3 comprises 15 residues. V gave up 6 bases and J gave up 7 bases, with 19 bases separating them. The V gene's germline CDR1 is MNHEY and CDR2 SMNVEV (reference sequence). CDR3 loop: CASSEEIRGRNEQFF. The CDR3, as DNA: TGTGCCAGCAGCGAGGAAATCAGGGGGAGGAATGAGCAGTTCTTC.

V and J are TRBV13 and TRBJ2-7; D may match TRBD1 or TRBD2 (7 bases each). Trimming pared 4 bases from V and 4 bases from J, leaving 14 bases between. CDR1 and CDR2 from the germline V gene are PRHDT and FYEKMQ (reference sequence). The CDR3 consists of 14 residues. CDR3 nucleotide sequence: TGTGCCAGCAGCTCGACAGGGAGGGAATACGAGCAGTACTTC. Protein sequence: CASSSTGREYEQYF.

The DNA for the CDR3 is TGTGCCAGCAGCTTAGCAGCGGGTTATGGCTACACCTTC. Translating gives CASSLAAGYGYTF. The chain combines TRBV7-9 with TRBJ1-2; D call uncertain. The V end was cut by 0 bases, the J end by 5 bases, with 7 bases between. CDR3 length: 13 amino acids. CDR1 and CDR2 from the germline V gene are SEHNR and FQNEAQ (reference sequence).

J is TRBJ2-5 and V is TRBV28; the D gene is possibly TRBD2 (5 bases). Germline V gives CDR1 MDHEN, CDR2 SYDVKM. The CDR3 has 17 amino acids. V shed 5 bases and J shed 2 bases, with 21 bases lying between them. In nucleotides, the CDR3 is TGTGCCAGCAGTCACCCCAGGACGCAGCGGTGGCAAGAGACCCAGTACTTC. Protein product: CASSHPRTQRWQETQYF.

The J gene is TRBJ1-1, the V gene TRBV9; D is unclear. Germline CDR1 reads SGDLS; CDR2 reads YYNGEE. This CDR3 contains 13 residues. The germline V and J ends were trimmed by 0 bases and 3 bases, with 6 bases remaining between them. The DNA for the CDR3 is TGTGCCAGCAGCGTAGGGGGTTACACTGAAGCTTTCTTT. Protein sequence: CASSVGGYTEAFF. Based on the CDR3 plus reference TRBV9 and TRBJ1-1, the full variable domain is DSGVTQTPKHLITATGQRVTLRCSPRSGDLSVYWYQQSLDQGLQFLIQYYNGEERAKGNILERFSAQQFPDLHSELNLSSLELGDSALYFCASSVGGYTEAFFGQGTRLTVV.

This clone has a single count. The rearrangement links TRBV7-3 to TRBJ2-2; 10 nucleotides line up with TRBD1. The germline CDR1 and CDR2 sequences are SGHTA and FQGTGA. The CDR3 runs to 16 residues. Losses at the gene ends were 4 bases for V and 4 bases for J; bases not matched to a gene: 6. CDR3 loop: CASSSLGQGRTGELFF. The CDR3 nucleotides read TGTGCCAGCAGCTCCTTGGGACAGGGGCGCACCGGGGAGCTGTTTTTT.

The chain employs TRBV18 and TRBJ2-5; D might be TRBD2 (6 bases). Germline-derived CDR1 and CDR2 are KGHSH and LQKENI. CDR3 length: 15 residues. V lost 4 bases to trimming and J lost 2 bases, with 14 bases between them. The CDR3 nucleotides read TGTGCCAGCTCACTCCTAACTAGCATACAAGAGACCCAGTACTTC. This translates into CASSLLTSIQETQYF. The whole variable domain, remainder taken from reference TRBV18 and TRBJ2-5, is NAGVMQNPRHLVRRRGQEARLRCSPMKGHSHVYWYRQLPEEGLKFMVYLQKENIIDESGMPKERFSAEFPKEGPSILRIQQVVRGDSAAYFCASSLLTSIQETQYFGPGTRLLVL.

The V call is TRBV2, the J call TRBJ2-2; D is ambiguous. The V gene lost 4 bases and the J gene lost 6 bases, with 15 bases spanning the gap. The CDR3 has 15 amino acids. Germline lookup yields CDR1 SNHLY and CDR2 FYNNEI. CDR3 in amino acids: CASSVRHPGSGELFF. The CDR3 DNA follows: TGTGCCAGCAGTGTAAGACACCCTGGGTCCGGGGAGCTGTTTTTT.

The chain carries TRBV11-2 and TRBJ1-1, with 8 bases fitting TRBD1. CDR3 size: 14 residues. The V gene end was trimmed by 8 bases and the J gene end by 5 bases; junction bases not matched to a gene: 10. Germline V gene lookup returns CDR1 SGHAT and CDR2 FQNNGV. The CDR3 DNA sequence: TGTGCCAGCGGGGTCCAACAGGGGGAAACTGAAGCTTTCTTT. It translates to CASGVQQGETEAFF.

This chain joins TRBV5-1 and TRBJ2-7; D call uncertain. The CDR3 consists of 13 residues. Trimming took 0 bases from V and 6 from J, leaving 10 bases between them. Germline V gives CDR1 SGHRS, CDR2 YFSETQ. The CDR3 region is CASSLVAGSEQYF. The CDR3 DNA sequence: TGCGCCAGCAGCTTGGTAGCAGGTTCCGAGCAGTACTTC. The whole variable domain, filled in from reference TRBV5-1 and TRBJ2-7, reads KAGVTQTPRYLIKTRGQQVTLSCSPISGHRSVSWYQQTPGQGLQFLFEYFSETQRNKGNFPGRFSGRQFSNSRSEMNVSTLELGDSALYLCASSLVAGSEQYFGPGTRLTVT.

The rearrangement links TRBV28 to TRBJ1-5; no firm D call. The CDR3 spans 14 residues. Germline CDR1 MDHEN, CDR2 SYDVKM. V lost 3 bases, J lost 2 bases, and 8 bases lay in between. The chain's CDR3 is CASSFYRGNQPQHF. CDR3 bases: TGTGCCAGCAGTTTTTACCGAGGCAATCAGCCCCAGCATTTT.

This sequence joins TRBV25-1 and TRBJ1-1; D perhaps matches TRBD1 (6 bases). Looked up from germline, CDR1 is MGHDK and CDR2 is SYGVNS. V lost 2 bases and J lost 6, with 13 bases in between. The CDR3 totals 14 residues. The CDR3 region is CASSEGRGGSEAFF. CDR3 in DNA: TGTGCCAGCAGTGAAGGAAGGGGGGGATCTGAAGCTTTCTTT.

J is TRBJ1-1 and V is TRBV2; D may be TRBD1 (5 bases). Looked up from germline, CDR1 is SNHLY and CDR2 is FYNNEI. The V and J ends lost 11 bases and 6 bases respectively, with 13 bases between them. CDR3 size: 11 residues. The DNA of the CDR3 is TGTGCCGCTTGGGGGGTGGCTGAAGCTTTCTTT. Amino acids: CAAWGVAEAFF.

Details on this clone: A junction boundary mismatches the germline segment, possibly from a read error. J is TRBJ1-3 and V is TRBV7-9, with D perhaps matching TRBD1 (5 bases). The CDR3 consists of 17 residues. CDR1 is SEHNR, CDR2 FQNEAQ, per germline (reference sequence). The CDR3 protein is CASSVALRGGTGNTIYF. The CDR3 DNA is TGTGCCAGCAGCGTAGCCCTGCGGGGGGGGACCGGAAACACCATATATTTT.

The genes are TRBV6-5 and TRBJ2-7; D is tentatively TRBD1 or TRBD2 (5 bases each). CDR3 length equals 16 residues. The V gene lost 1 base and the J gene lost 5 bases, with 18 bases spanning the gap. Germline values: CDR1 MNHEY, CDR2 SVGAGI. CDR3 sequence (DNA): TGTGCCAGCAGTTACTTCCAGAGGGGACCCTTCAACGAGCAGTACTTC. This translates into CASSYFQRGPFNEQYF.

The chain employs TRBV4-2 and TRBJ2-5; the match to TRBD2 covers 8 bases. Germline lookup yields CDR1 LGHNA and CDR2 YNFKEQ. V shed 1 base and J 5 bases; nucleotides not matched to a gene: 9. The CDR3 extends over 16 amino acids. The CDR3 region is CASSQASPGLGETQYF. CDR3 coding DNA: TGTGCCAGCAGCCAAGCCTCCCCGGGACTAGGGGAGACCCAGTACTTC.

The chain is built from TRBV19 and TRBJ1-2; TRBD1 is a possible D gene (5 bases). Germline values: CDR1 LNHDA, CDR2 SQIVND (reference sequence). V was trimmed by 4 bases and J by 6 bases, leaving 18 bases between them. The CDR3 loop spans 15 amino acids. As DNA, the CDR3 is TGTGCCAGTAGTACCCTCCCTTTAGGGACGGATGGCTACACCTTC. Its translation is CASSTLPLGTDGYTF.

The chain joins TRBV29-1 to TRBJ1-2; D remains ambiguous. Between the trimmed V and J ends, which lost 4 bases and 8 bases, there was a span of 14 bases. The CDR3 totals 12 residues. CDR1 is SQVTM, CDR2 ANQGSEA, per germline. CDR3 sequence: CSVARPHDGYTF. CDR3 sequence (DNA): TGCAGCGTTGCCCGACCCCATGACGGCTACACCTTC.

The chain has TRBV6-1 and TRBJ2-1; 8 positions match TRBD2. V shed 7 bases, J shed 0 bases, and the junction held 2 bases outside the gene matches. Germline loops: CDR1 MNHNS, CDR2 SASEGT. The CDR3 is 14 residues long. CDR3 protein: CASMSGSSYNEQFF. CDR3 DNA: TGTGCCAGCATGAGCGGGAGCTCCTACAATGAGCAGTTCTTC.

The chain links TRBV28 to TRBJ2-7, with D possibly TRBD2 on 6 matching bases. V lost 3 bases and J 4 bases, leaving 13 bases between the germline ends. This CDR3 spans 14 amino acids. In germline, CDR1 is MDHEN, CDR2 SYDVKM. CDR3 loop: CASSLAGLLYEQYF. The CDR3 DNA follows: TGTGCCAGCAGTTTGGCCGGACTACTTTACGAGCAGTACTTC.

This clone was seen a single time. CDR3 sequence (DNA): TGTGCCAGTAGTATCGGCAGGGTGAATGAAGCTTTCTTT. This codes for CASSIGRVNEAFF. This chain joins TRBV19 and TRBJ1-1, with a weak D call TRBD1 (5 bases). This CDR3 region has 13 residues. Between the trimmed V and J ends, which lost 3 bases and 7 bases, there was a span of 12 bases. Looked up from germline, CDR1 is LNHDA and CDR2 is SQIVND (reference sequence).

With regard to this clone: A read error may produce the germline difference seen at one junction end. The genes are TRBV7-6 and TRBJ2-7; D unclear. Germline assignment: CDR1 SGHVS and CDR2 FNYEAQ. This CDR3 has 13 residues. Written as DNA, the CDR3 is TGTGCCAACAGCGAAACGTTAGCTGGCGAGCAGTACTTC. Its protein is CANSETLAGEQYF. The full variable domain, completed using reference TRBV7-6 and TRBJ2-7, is GAGVSQSPRYKVTKRGQDVALRCDPISGHVSLYWYRQALGQGPEFLTYFNYEAQQDKSGLPNDRFSAERPEGSISTLTIQRTEQRDSAMYRCANSETLAGEQYFGPGTRLTVT.

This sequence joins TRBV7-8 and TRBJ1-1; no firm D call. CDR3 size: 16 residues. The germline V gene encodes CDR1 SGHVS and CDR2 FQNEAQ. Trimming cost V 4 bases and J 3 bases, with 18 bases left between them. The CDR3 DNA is TGTGCCAGCAGCTACGGGAGTTCCGGGAGGGACACTGAAGCTTTCTTT. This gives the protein CASSYGSSGRDTEAFF.

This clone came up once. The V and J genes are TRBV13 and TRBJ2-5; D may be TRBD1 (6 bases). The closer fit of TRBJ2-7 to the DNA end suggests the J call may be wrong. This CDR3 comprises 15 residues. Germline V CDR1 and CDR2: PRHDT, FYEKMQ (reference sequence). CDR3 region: CASSLAGQRDYEQYF. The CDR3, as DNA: TGTGCCAGCAGCCTGGCCGGACAGCGAGACTACGAGCAGTACTTC.

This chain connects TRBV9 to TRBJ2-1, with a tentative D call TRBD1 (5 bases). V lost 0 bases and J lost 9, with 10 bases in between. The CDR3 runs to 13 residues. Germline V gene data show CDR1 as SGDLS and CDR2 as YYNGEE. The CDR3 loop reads CASSVASGAEQFF. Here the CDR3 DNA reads TGTGCCAGCAGCGTAGCTAGTGGGGCTGAGCAGTTCTTC.

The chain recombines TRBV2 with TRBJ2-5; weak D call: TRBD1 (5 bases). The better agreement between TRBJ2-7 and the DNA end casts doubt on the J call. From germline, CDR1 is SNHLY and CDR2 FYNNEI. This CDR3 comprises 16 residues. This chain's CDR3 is CASSEVGDGPRGEQYF. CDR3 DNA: TGTGCCAGCAGTGAAGTAGGGGATGGGCCCCGCGGCGAGCAGTACTTC.

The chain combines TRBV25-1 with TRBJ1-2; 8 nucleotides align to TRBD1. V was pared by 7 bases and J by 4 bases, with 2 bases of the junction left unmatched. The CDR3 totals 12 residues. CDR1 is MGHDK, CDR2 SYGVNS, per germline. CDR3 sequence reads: CASTTGAYGYTF. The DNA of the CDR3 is TGTGCCAGCACGACAGGGGCCTATGGCTACACCTTC.

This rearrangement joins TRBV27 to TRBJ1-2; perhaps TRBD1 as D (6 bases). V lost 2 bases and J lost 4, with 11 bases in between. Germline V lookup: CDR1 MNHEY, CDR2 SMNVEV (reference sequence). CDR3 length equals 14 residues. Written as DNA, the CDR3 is TGTGCCAGCAGTTTAATCCCAGGGGCCTATGGCTACACCTTC. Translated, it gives CASSLIPGAYGYTF.

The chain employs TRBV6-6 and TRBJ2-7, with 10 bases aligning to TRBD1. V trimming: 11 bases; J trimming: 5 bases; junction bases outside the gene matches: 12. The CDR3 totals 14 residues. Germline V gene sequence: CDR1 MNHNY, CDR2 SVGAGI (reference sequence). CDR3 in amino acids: CAGGPGGQGNEQYF. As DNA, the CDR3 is TGTGCCGGGGGGCCAGGGGGACAGGGGAACGAGCAGTACTTC.